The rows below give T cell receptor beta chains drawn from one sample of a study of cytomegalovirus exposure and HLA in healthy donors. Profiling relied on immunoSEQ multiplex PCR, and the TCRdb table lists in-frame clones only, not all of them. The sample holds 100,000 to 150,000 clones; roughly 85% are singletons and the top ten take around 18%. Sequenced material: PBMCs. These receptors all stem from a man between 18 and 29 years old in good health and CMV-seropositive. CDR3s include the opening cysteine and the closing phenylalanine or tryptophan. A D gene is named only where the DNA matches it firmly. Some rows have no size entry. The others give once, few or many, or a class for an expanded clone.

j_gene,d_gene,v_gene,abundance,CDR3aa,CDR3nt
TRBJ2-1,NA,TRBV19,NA,CASNPTLAGTYNEQFF,TGTGCCAGTAATCCGACCTTGGCGGGAACCTACAATGAGCAGTTCTTC
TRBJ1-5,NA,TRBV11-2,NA,CASSVSGTSRQPQHF,TGTGCCAGCAGCGTCTCCGGGACTTCGAGGCAGCCCCAGCATTTT
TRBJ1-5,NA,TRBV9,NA,CASSPTGNQPQHF,TGTGCCAGCAGCCCCACAGGGAATCAGCCCCAGCATTTT
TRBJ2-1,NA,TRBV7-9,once,CASGGLSSYNEQFF,TGTGCCTCGGGGGGCCTGAGCTCCTACAATGAGCAGTTCTTC
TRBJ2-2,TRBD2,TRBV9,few,CASSAGTSGEYANTGELFF,TGTGCCAGCAGCGCAGGGACTAGCGGGGAGTACGCGAACACCGGGGAGCTGTTTTTT
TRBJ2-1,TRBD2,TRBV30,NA,CAWNDLLAGNYNEQFF,TGTGCCTGGAACGACCTACTAGCGGGGAACTACAATGAGCAGTTCTTC
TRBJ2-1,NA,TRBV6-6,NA,CASSAEGWGDNEQFF,TGTGCCAGCAGCGCAGAGGGGTGGGGGGACAATGAGCAGTTCTTC
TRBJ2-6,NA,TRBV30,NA,CACLTGANVLTF,TGTGCCTGCTTAACTGGGGCCAACGTCCTGACTTTC
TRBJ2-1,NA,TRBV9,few,CASSAQGNSYNEQFF,TGTGCCAGCAGCGCCCAGGGGAACTCCTACAATGAGCAGTTCTTC
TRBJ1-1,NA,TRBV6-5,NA,CASRRDTANTEAFF,TGTGCCAGCAGACGCGACACAGCGAACACTGAAGCTTTCTTT
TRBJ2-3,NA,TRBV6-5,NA,CASRLMVADTQYF,TGTGCCAGCAGACTGATGGTGGCAGATACGCAGTATTTT
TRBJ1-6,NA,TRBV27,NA,CASSLRQEGYNSPLHF,TGTGCCAGCAGTTTACGACAAGAGGGCTATAATTCACCCCTCCACTTT
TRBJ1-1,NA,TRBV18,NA,CASSPSPTGLATEAFF,TGTGCCAGCTCCCCCAGCCCCACAGGGTTGGCCACTGAAGCTTTCTTT
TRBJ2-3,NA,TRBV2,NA,CASSEGLGGGATDTQYF,TGTGCCAGCAGTGAAGGCCTTGGTGGGGGGGCGACAGATACGCAGTATTTT
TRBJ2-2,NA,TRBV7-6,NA,CASSTRNTGELFF,TGTGCCAGCAGCACACGGAACACCGGGGAGCTGTTTTTT
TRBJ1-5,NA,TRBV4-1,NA,CASSQEASIAIPYSNQPQHF,TGCGCCAGCAGCCAAGAGGCGTCTATAGCTATTCCGTATAGCAATCAGCCCCAGCATTTT
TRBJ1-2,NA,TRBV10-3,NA,CAIEGNYGYTF,TGTGCCATCGAGGGTAACTATGGCTACACCTTC
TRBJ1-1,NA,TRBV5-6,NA,CASSSTGTEAFF,TGTGCCAGCAGCTCTACAGGCACTGAAGCTTTCTTT
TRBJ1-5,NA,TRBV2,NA,CASSEYTYYSNQPQHF,TGTGCCAGCAGTGAGTACACATATTATAGCAATCAGCCCCAGCATTTT
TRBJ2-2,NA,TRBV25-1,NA,CASRSDSNTGELFF,TGTGCCAGCAGATCAGACTCGAACACCGGGGAGCTGTTTTTT